The source of this TCR beta chain is a study of T cells in Graves' hyperthyroidism and ophthalmopathy. Study results and caveats: Also found in blood were most expanded thyroid clonotypes above 0.001.

The study left out patients who had uncontrolled infection, other autoimmune disease, pregnancy or lactation. Researchers took RNA transcripts and amplified the TCR beta CDR3 regions from them. First-round RT-PCR of the TCR CDR3 relied on the HTBI primer set. TCRdb independently ran MiXCR on the multiplex PCR reads; one entry per CDR3 protein. The sample holds 500,000 to 800,000 distinct CDR3 sequences; nearly 45% are singletons and the top ten take approximately 7.2%. This clonotype was observed a few times. As yet, its antigen is unknown. Trimming removed 7 bases from V and 9 bases from J, with 7 bases in between. The CDR3 totals 11 residues. Germline loops: CDR1 LNHDA, CDR2 SQIVND (reference sequence).

The sequence was collected from an adult man with Graves' disease, either hyperthyroidism or ophthalmopathy (not recorded which). The material sequenced was peripheral blood or thyroid tissue (not recorded which). The chain couples TRBV19 to TRBJ1-6; unclear D gene. The CDR3 nucleotides read TGTGCCAGTACCGACCGTTCACCCCTCCACTTT. As protein: CASTDRSPLHF.